Listed below are T cell receptor beta chains from one sample, sequenced in a study of molecular identifiers for immune sequencing clone quantification. TCRdb independently ran MiXCR on the PCR reads; one entry per CDR3 protein. The repertoire holds 460,000 or so distinct CDR3 sequences, with 20% to 25% as singletons. Input material: naive CD8+ T cells from blood, with Jurkat cell RNA spiked in. Every receptor here comes from a human donor in good health. Some libraries in this study had Jurkat cell RNA spiked in. Both conserved end residues are part of each CDR3. Each record gives: CDR3 protein, CDR3 DNA, J gene, V gene, clone size, D gene. The D gene is left open where the match is weak. Clone size is given for some rows only: seen once, a few or many times, or a class if the clone is expanded.

CDR3: CAWSSDSNAYEQYF
DNA: TGTGCCTGGAGTTCCGACAGTAACGCGTACGAGCAGTACTTC
J: TRBJ2-7
V: TRBV30
size: .
D: .

CDR3: CSASLRGNSPLHF
DNA: TGCAGTGCTTCACTCAGGGGTAATTCACCCCTCCACTTT
J: TRBJ1-6
V: TRBV20-1
size: once
D: .

CDR3: CASSQDAPGARFF
DNA: TGCGCCAGCAGCCAAGATGCGCCGGGGGCCCGGTTCTTC
J: TRBJ2-1
V: TRBV4-3
size: many
D: .

CDR3: CASSQTGLAGEETQYF
DNA: TGTGCCAGCAGCCAGACGGGACTAGCGGGAGAAGAGACCCAGTACTTC
J: TRBJ2-5
V: TRBV7-8
size: .
D: TRBD2

CDR3: CASSPGGDYSFSYEQYF
DNA: TGTGCCAGCAGCCCCGGCGGGGATTACTCCTTTTCCTACGAGCAGTACTTC
J: TRBJ2-7
V: TRBV7-3
size: few
D: .

CDR3: CASRAGTGFTGELFF
DNA: TGTGCCAGCAGGGCCGGGACAGGCTTTACCGGGGAGCTGTTTTTT
J: TRBJ2-2
V: TRBV6-5
size: few
D: TRBD1

CDR3: CSAEGTHGYTF
DNA: TGCAGTGCCGAGGGAACCCATGGCTACACCTTC
J: TRBJ1-2
V: TRBV20-1
size: .
D: .

CDR3: CASSGPGSPYEQYF
DNA: TGTGCCAGCAGCGGACCCGGGAGTCCCTACGAGCAGTACTTC
J: TRBJ2-7
V: TRBV9
size: .
D: .

CDR3: CASSLDALMRTEAFF
DNA: TGTGCCAGCAGCTTAGACGCCCTCATGAGGACTGAAGCTTTCTTT
J: TRBJ1-1
V: TRBV11-2
size: few
D: .

CDR3: CSVEVAGTPETQYF
DNA: TGCAGCGTTGAGGTAGCGGGGACCCCAGAGACCCAGTACTTC
J: TRBJ2-5
V: TRBV29-1
size: many
D: TRBD2

CDR3: CASSQDLRTGVDGYTF
DNA: TGTGCCAGCAGCCAAGACCTTAGGACAGGGGTAGACGGCTACACCTTC
J: TRBJ1-2
V: TRBV3-1
size: few
D: TRBD1

CDR3: CASSLASEHEQYF
DNA: TGTGCCAGCAGCTTAGCTAGCGAACACGAGCAGTACTTC
J: TRBJ2-7
V: TRBV7-9
size: few
D: .

CDR3: CASSLRQGLNTEAFF
DNA: TGTGCCAGCAGTCTCCGACAGGGATTGAACACTGAAGCTTTCTTT
J: TRBJ1-1
V: TRBV6-5
size: .
D: TRBD1

CDR3: CASSYGGHYVF
DNA: TGTGCCAGCAGCTACGGGGGACACTACGTCTTC
J: TRBJ2-4
V: TRBV6-2/TRBV6-3
size: many
D: .

CDR3: CASSYVVGSGNTIYF
DNA: TGTGCCAGCAGTTACGTGGTGGGATCTGGAAACACCATATATTTT
J: TRBJ1-3
V: TRBV6-2/TRBV6-3
size: few
D: .

CDR3: CASSQGTSRLNQETQYF
DNA: TGTGCCAGCAGCCAAGGTACTAGCAGGTTGAACCAAGAGACCCAGTACTTC
J: TRBJ2-5
V: TRBV13
size: .
D: .

CDR3: CASSSLAGGMGTDTQYF
DNA: TGTGCCAGCAGCTCCCTAGCGGGAGGAATGGGCACAGATACGCAGTATTTT
J: TRBJ2-3
V: TRBV5-4
size: many
D: TRBD2

CDR3: CASSPESAGGPDTQYF
DNA: TGCGCCAGCAGCCCAGAAAGCGCGGGGGGTCCAGATACGCAGTATTTT
J: TRBJ2-3
V: TRBV4-1
size: many
D: TRBD2

CDR3: CASSYSSREQYF
DNA: TGTGCCAGCAGTTACTCCTCGCGGGAGCAGTACTTC
J: TRBJ2-7
V: TRBV6-2/TRBV6-3
size: many
D: .

CDR3: CASSLLTSGSYEQYF
DNA: TGTGCCAGCAGTTTACTTACTAGCGGAAGCTACGAGCAGTACTTC
J: TRBJ2-7
V: TRBV28
size: .
D: TRBD2

CDR3: CASSLGLQVSGGRNQPQHF
DNA: TGTGCCAGCAGCTTGGGTCTTCAGGTTTCGGGCGGACGCAATCAGCCCCAGCATTTT
J: TRBJ1-5
V: TRBV5-6
size: .
D: .

CDR3: CSARATSGGYEQYF
DNA: TGCAGTGCTAGAGCTACTAGCGGGGGATACGAGCAGTACTTC
J: TRBJ2-7
V: TRBV20-1
size: many
D: TRBD2

CDR3: CASRGGGSDYEQYF
DNA: TGTGCCAGCAGGGGAGGGGGTTCGGACTACGAGCAGTACTTC
J: TRBJ2-7
V: TRBV5-4
size: many
D: .

CDR3: CASSLLTDRLSGNTIYF
DNA: TGTGCCAGCAGCTTATTGACAGATCGGCTCTCTGGAAACACCATATATTTT
J: TRBJ1-3
V: TRBV13
size: few
D: .

CDR3: CASSPRESSGGPDTQYF
DNA: TGTGCCAGCAGCCCCAGGGAGTCTAGCGGGGGACCAGATACGCAGTATTTT
J: TRBJ2-3
V: TRBV4-2
size: .
D: TRBD2

CDR3: CAWSVDISTYEQYF
DNA: TGTGCCTGGAGTGTGGACATCTCTACCTACGAGCAGTACTTC
J: TRBJ2-7
V: TRBV30
size: .
D: .

CDR3: CATRGAGSYEQYF
DNA: TGTGCCACCAGGGGCGCGGGCAGCTACGAGCAGTACTTC
J: TRBJ2-7
V: TRBV15
size: .
D: .

CDR3: CSAKREASYEQYF
DNA: TGCAGTGCCAAGAGGGAGGCGTCCTACGAGCAGTACTTC
J: TRBJ2-7
V: TRBV20-1
size: many
D: .

CDR3: CASSQDLYWEAFF
DNA: TGCGCCAGCAGCCAAGATCTTTATTGGGAAGCTTTCTTT
J: TRBJ1-1
V: TRBV4-1
size: few
D: .

CDR3: CASSSDPDPTDTQYF
DNA: TGTGCCAGCAGCTCGGACCCCGACCCCACAGATACGCAGTATTTT
J: TRBJ2-3
V: TRBV7-2
size: .
D: .

CDR3: CASSLMSAGRGTDTQYF
DNA: TGTGCCAGCAGCCTCATGTCCGCGGGAAGGGGGACAGATACGCAGTATTTT
J: TRBJ2-3
V: TRBV11-2
size: few
D: .

CDR3: CASSYDRGTYEQYF
DNA: TGTGCCAGCAGTTACGACAGGGGAACCTACGAGCAGTACTTC
J: TRBJ2-7
V: TRBV6-2/TRBV6-3
size: many
D: TRBD1

CDR3: CASSLGALNEQYF
DNA: TGCGCCAGCAGCTTGGGGGCCCTTAACGAGCAGTACTTC
J: TRBJ2-7
V: TRBV5-1
size: many
D: .

CDR3: CASSFRLGAEAFF
DNA: TGTGCCAGCAGTTTTCGGCTGGGGGCTGAAGCTTTCTTT
J: TRBJ1-1
V: TRBV12-3/TRBV12-4
size: few
D: .

CDR3: CASSFFQTDTQYF
DNA: TGTGCCAGCAGTTTTTTTCAGACAGATACGCAGTATTTT
J: TRBJ2-3
V: TRBV28
size: few
D: .

CDR3: CASSEDGSPNEKLFF
DNA: TGTGCCAGCAGTGAAGACGGGTCGCCTAATGAAAAACTGTTTTTT
J: TRBJ1-4
V: TRBV6-1
size: .
D: .

CDR3: CASSSTGGESYEQYF
DNA: TGTGCCAGCAGCTCGACAGGGGGCGAGTCCTACGAGCAGTACTTC
J: TRBJ2-7
V: TRBV7-9
size: .
D: TRBD1

CDR3: CASSFGLNEQFF
DNA: TGTGCCAGCAGCTTCGGGCTAAATGAGCAGTTCTTC
J: TRBJ2-1
V: TRBV5-6
size: .
D: .

CDR3: CASSADRGGEQYF
DNA: TGTGCCAGCTCAGCGGACAGGGGAGGAGAGCAGTACTTC
J: TRBJ2-7
V: TRBV18
size: many
D: TRBD1

CDR3: CATSDRGGVTDTQYF
DNA: TGTGCCACCAGTGATAGGGGCGGAGTCACAGATACGCAGTATTTT
J: TRBJ2-3
V: TRBV24-1
size: many
D: .

CDR3: CASSVYGGQPQHF
DNA: TGTGCCAGCAGCGTATATGGTGGGCAGCCCCAGCATTTT
J: TRBJ1-5
V: TRBV5-6
size: many
D: .

CDR3: CASSLDATTSTDTQYF
DNA: TGCGCCAGCAGCTTGGACGCAACTACTAGCACAGATACGCAGTATTTT
J: TRBJ2-3
V: TRBV5-1
size: .
D: .

CDR3: CSVVRPSYNEQFF
DNA: TGCAGCGTTGTAAGGCCTTCCTACAATGAGCAGTTCTTC
J: TRBJ2-1
V: TRBV29-1
size: .
D: .

CDR3: CAGSFRDSTYNEQFF
DNA: TGTGCCGGCTCGTTCCGGGACAGCACCTACAATGAGCAGTTCTTC
J: TRBJ2-1
V: TRBV18
size: .
D: TRBD1

CDR3: CSARPQGAGHQPQHF
DNA: TGCAGTGCTAGACCTCAGGGGGCCGGCCATCAGCCCCAGCATTTT
J: TRBJ1-5
V: TRBV20-1
size: many
D: TRBD1

CDR3: CATSDRGRGDQPQHF
DNA: TGTGCCACCAGCGACAGGGGCCGGGGCGATCAGCCCCAGCATTTT
J: TRBJ1-5
V: TRBV15
size: .
D: TRBD1

CDR3: CSARDLGLAGGPNGQFF
DNA: TGCAGTGCTAGAGATCTTGGACTAGCGGGAGGGCCGAATGGGCAGTTCTTC
J: TRBJ2-1
V: TRBV20-1
size: .
D: TRBD2

CDR3: CASSPTGTGNQPQHF
DNA: TGTGCCAGCAGCCCCACCGGGACAGGGAATCAGCCCCAGCATTTT
J: TRBJ1-5
V: TRBV7-9
size: many
D: TRBD1

CDR3: CASSLASRENTEAFF
DNA: TGCGCCAGCAGCTTGGCCTCCAGGGAAAACACTGAAGCTTTCTTT
J: TRBJ1-1
V: TRBV5-1
size: .
D: .

CDR3: CASSSAEGRGTDTQYF
DNA: TGTGCCAGCAGCTCAGCCGAGGGTCGGGGAACAGATACGCAGTATTTT
J: TRBJ2-3
V: TRBV7-9
size: many
D: .

CDR3: CSAIKMREQETQYF
DNA: TGCAGTGCTATAAAAATGAGGGAACAAGAGACCCAGTACTTC
J: TRBJ2-5
V: TRBV20-1
size: .
D: .